This T cell receptor beta chain was profiled in a study of T-cell reconstitution after alpha-beta-depleted transplantation in children. General study findings and limits: The study traced high day-60 TCRbeta diversity in some patients to surviving recipient T cells and thymic progenitors. Among T cells one year after transplant, newly produced cells accounted for most counts and diversity.

There are many counts of this clonotype. The antigen is unknown. CDR3 length: 16 amino acids. CDR1 and CDR2 (germline): SGHDT, YYEEEE. Deletions cut 3 bases from V and 4 bases from J, with 19 bases between. Unique molecular identifiers were used in preparing the TCRbeta library. TCRdb itself ran the PCR reads through MiXCR, one entry per CDR3 protein. This sample has 6,500 to 10,000 distinct CDR3 sequences; around 32% occur once, and the top ten carry approximately 2.2%. The sequenced sample was peripheral blood, obtained 60 days after TCRalphabeta/CD19-depleted stem cell transplant. The TCR comes from a boy younger than two who had a stem cell transplant for SCID, so the T cells may come from the graft donor. V is TRBV5-6 and J is TRBJ1-2; possibly TRBD1 for D (6 bases). Written as DNA, the CDR3 is TGTGCCAGCAGCTGCCGGGCAGGGGCCTGTGGCTATGGCTACACCTTC. Encoded protein: CASSCRAGACGYGYTF.